Sequencing of this TCR beta chain was carried out in a study of cytomegalovirus exposure and HLA in healthy donors. The primer mix had 60 Vbeta and 13 Jbeta primers. Sequenced by immunoSEQ multiplex PCR; TCRdb stores in-frame clones only, minus some. Counted here are some 200,000 clones, approximately 80% occurring once; the ten biggest clones make up roughly 16%. CDR1 is MDHEN, CDR2 SYDVKM, per germline. The V and J ends lost 3 bases and 5 bases respectively, with 13 bases between them. This CDR3 is built from 14 residues. The sample was PBMCs. This clonotype originated in a man aged 35-49 years in good health and CMV-seronegative. The chain carries TRBV28 and TRBJ2-5; D perhaps matches TRBD1 (6 bases). CDR3 coding DNA: TGTGCCAGCAGTTTGGCAGGGGTCGTGGAGACCCAGTACTTC. Translation: CASSLAGVVETQYF. The full variable domain, rest sourced from reference TRBV28 and TRBJ2-5, is DVKVTQSSRYLVKRTGEKVFLECVQDMDHENMFWYRQDPGLGLRLIYFSYDVKMKEKGDIPEGYSVSREKKERFSLILESASTNQTSMYLCASSLAGVVETQYFGPGTRLLVL.